Listed here is a single T cell receptor (beta chain). The antigen is unknown. CDR1 and CDR2 (germline): SGHKS, YYEKEE (reference sequence). The trim removed 3 bases at V and 4 bases at J, leaving 11 bases unmatched. The length of the CDR3 is 16 residues. Amplification used 60 Vbeta primers and 13 Jbeta primers. Clones were read by immunoSEQ multiplex PCR, and TCRdb kept only the in-frame ones, dropping some. The table has about 190,000 clones, roughly four fifths seen once. The source of the sample is a study of cytomegalovirus exposure and HLA in healthy donors. Study-wide results and limits: In vitro, three CMV-associated chains proved specific for CMV antigens. The HLA-A and HLA-B alleles of most subjects were reportedly predicted accurately from TCR beta sequences.

The material sequenced was PBMCs. This sequence originates from a woman aged 30 to 39 in good health and CMV-seropositive. The V and J genes are TRBV5-5 and TRBJ2-3; 7 bases fit TRBD1. The CDR3 nucleotides are TGTGCCAGCAGCTCTTTCACCGACAGGGACGCAGATACGCAGTATTTT. Its translation: CASSSFTDRDADTQYF.